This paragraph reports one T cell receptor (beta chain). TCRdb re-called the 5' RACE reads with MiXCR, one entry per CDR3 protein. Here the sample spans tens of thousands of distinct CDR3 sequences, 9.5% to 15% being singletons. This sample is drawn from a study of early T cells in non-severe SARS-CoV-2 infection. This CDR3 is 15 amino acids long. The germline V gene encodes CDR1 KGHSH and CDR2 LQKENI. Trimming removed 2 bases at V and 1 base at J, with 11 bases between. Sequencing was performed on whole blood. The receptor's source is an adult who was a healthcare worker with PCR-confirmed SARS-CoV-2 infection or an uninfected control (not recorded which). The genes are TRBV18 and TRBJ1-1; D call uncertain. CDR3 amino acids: CASSPLSPSNTEAFF. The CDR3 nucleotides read TGTGCCAGCTCACCATTGTCCCCTTCGAACACTGAAGCTTTCTTT.